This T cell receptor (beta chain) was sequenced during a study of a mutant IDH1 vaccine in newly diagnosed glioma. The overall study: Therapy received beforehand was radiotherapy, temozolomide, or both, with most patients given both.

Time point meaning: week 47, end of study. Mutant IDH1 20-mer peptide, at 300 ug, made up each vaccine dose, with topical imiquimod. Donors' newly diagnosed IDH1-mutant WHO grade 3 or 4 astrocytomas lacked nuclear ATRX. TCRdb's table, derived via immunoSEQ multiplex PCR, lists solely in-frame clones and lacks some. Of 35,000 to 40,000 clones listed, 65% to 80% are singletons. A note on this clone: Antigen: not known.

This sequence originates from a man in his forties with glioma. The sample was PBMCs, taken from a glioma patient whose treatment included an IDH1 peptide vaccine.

The CDR3, as DNA: TGTGCCAGCAGCCAAGATTTAAGGGTAGCCAAGCAGTTCTTC. This translates into CASSQDLRVAKQFF. The rearrangement links TRBV14 to TRBJ2-1, with D unclear. The CDR3 is 14 amino acids. Deletions cut 0 bases from V and 11 bases from J, with 14 bases between. Germline CDR1 and CDR2: SGHDN and FVKESK.